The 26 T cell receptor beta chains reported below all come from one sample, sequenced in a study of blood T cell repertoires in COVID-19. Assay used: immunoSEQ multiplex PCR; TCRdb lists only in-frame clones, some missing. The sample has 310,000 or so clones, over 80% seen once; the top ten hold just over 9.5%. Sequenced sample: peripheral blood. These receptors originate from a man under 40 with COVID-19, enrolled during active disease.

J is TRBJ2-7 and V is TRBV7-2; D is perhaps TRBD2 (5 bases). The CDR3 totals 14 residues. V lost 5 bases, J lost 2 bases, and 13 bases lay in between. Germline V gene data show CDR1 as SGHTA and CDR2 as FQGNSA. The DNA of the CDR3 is TGTGCCAGCAGCCCCGACCGGGGTACCTACGAGCAGTACTTC. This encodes CASSPDRGTYEQYF.

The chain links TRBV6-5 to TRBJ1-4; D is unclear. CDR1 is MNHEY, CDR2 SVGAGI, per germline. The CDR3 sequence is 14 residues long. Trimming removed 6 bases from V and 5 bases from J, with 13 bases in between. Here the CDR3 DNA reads TGTGCCAGCAGGAGGTCGGCCTCAAATGAAAAACTGTTTTTT. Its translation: CASRRSASNEKLFF.

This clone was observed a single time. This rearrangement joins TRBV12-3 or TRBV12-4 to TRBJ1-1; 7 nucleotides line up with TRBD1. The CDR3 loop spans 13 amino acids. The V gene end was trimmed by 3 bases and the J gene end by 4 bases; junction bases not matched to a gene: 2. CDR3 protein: CASSLTGTTEAFF. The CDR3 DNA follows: TGTGCCAGCAGTTTGACAGGGACCACTGAAGCTTTCTTT.

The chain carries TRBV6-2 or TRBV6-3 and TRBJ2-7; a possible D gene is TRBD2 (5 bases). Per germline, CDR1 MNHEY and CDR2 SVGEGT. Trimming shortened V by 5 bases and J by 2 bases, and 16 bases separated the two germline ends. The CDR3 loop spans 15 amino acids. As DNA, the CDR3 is TGTGCCAGCAGTCCCCGGACTGGACGGACCTACGAGCAGTACTTC. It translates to CASSPRTGRTYEQYF.

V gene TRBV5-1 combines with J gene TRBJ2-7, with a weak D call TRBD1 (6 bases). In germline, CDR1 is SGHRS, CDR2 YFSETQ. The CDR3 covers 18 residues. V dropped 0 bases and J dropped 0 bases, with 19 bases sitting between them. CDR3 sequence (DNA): TGCGCCAGCAGCTTGGTGGCCAGGGGTCCCGTGAGCTCCTACGAGCAGTACTTC. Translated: CASSLVARGPVSSYEQYF.

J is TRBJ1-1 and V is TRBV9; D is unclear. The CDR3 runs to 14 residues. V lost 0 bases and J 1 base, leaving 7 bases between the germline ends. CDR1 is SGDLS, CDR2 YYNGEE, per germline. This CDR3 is CASSVEQKNTEAFF. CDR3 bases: TGTGCCAGCAGCGTAGAACAGAAGAACACTGAAGCTTTCTTT.

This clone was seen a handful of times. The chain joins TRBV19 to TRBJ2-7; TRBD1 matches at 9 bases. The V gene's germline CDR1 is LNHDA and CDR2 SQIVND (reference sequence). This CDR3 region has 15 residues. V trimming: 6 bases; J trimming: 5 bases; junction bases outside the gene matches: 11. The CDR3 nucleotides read TGTGCCAGTAGCAAACGGACAGGGGACAAGAACGAGCAGTACTTC. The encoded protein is CASSKRTGDKNEQYF.

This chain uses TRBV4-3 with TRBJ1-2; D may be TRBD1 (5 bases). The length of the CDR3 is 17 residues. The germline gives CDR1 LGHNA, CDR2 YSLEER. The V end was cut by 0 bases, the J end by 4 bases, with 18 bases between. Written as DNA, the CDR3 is TGCGCCAGCAGCCAAGATCTGCAGGACATGAGAACCTATGGCTACACCTTC. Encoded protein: CASSQDLQDMRTYGYTF.

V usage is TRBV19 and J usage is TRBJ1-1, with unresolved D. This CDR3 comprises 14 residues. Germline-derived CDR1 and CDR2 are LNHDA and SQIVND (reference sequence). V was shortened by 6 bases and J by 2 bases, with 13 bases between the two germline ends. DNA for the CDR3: TGTGCCAGTAGCGGGAAGGTTCTAAACACTGAAGCTTTCTTT. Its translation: CASSGKVLNTEAFF.

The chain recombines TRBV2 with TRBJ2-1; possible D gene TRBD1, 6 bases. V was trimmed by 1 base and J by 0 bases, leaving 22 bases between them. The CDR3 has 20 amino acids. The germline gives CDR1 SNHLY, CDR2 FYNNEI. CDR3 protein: CASSEDAGRAGTPSYNEQFF. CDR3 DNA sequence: TGTGCCAGCAGTGAAGATGCAGGGCGTGCCGGGACACCCTCCTACAATGAGCAGTTCTTC.

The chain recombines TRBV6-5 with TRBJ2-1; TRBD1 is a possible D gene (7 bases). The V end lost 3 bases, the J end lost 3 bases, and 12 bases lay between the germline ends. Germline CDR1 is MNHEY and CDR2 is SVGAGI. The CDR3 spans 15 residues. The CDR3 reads CASSYGGGVYNEQFF. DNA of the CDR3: TGTGCCAGCAGTTATGGAGGGGGCGTCTACAATGAGCAGTTCTTC.

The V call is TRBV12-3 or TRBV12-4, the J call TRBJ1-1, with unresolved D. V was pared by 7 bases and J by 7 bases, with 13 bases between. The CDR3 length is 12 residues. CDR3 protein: CASKFSQDEAFF. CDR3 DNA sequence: TGTGCCAGCAAGTTTAGTCAGGATGAAGCTTTCTTT.

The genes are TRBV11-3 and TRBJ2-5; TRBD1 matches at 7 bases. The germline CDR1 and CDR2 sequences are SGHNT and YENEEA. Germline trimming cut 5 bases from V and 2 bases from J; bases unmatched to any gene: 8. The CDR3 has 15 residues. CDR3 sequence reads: CASSPRGSGQETQYF. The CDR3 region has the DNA TGTGCCAGCAGCCCCAGGGGGTCGGGGCAAGAGACCCAGTACTTC. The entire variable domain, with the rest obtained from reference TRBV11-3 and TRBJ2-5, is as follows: EAGVVQSPRYKIIEKKQPVAFWCNPISGHNTLYWYLQNLGQGPELLIRYENEEAVDDSQLPKDRFSAERLKGVDSTLKIQPAELGDSAVYLCASSPRGSGQETQYFGPGTRLLVL.

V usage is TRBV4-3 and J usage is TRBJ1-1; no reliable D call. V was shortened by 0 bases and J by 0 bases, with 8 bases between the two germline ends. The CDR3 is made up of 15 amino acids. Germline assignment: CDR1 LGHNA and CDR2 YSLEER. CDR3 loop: CASSQDNSLNTEAFF. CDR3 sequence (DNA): TGCGCCAGCAGCCAAGATAACAGCTTGAACACTGAAGCTTTCTTT.

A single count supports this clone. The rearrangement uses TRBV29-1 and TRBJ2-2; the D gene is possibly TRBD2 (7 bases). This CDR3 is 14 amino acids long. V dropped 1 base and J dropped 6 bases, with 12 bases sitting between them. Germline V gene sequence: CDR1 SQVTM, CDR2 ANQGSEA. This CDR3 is CSVEGRGRPGELFF. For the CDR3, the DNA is TGCAGCGTTGAAGGGCGGGGGCGCCCCGGGGAGCTGTTTTTT.

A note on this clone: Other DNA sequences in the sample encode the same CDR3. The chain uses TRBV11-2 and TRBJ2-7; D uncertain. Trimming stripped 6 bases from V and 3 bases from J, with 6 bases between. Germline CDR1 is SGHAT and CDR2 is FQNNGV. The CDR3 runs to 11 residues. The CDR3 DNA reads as TGTGCCAGCAGTTCCTACTACGAGCAGTACTTC. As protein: CASSSYYEQYF.

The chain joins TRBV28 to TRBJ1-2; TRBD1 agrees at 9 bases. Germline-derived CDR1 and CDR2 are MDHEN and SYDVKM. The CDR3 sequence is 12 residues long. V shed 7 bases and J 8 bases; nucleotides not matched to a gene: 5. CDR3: CASTQGAEGYTF. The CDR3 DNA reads TGTGCCAGCACACAGGGGGCTGAGGGCTACACCTTC.

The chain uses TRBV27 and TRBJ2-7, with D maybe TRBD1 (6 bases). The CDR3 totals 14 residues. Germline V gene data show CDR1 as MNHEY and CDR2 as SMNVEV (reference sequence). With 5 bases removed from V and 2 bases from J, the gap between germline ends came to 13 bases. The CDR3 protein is CASSNTGLPYEQYF. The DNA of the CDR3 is TGTGCCAGCAGTAATACAGGGCTTCCCTACGAGCAGTACTTC.

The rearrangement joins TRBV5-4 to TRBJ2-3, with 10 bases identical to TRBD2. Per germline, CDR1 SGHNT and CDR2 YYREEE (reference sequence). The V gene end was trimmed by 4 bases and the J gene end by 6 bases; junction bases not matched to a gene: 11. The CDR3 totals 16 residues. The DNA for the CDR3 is TGTGCCAGCAGCCGGGGAGCGGGGGGGTGGTCGGATACGCAGTATTTT. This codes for CASSRGAGGWSDTQYF.

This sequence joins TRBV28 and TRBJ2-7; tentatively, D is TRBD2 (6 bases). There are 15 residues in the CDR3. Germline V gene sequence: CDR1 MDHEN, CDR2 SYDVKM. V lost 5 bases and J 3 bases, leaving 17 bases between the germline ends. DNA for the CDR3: TGTGCCAGCAGTGGGTTGGGCAGGCGGGACTACGAGCAGTACTTC. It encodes CASSGLGRRDYEQYF.

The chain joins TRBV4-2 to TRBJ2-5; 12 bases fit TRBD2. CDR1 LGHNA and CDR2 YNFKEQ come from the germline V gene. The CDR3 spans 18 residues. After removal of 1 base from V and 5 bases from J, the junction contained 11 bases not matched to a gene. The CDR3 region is CASSQGRLAGAHGETQYF. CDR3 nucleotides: TGTGCCAGCAGCCAAGGTCGACTAGCGGGGGCCCACGGGGAGACCCAGTACTTC.

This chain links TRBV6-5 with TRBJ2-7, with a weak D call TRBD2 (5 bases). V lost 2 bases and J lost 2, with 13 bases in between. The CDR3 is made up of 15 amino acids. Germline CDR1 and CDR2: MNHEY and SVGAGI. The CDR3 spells CASSYAPSLTYEQYF. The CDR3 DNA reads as TGTGCCAGCAGTTACGCCCCTAGCCTAACCTACGAGCAGTACTTC.

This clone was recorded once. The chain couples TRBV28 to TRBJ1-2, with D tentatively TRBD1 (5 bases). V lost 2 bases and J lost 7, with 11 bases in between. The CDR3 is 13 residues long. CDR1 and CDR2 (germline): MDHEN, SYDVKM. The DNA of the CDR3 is TGTGCCAGCAGTTTAGGGGCCCCTTCTGGCTACACCTTC. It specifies CASSLGAPSGYTF.

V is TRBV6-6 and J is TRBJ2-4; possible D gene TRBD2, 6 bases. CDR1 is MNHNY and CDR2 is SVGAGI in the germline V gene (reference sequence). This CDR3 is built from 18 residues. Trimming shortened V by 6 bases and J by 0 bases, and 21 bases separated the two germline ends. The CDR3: CASSRARRDSLAKNIQYF. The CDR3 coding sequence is TGTGCCAGCAGCCGAGCCCGCCGGGACTCCTTAGCCAAAAACATTCAGTACTTC.

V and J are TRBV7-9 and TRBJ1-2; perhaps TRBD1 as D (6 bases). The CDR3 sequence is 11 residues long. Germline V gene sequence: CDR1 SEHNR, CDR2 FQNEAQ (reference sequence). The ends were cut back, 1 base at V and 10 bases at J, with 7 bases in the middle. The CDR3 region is CASSLGTAYTF. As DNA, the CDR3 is TGTGCCAGCAGCTTAGGGACAGCCTACACCTTC.

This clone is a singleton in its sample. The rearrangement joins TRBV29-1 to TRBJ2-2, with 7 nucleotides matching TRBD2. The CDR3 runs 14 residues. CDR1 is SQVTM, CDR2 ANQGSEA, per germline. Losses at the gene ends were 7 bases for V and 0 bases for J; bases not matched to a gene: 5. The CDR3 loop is CSALGGANTGELFF. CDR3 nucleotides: TGCAGCGCCTTGGGGGGGGCGAACACCGGGGAGCTGTTTTTT.